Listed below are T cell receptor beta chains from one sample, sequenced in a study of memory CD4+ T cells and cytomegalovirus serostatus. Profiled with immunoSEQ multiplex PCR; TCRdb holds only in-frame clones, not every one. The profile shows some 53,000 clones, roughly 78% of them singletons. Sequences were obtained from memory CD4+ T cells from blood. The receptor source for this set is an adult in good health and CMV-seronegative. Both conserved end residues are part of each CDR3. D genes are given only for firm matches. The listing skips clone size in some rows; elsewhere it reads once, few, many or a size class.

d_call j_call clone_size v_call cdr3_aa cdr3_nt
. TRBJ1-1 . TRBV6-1 CASSTGIRDTEAFF TGTGCCAGCAGTACAGGGATCAGGGACACTGAAGCTTTCTTT
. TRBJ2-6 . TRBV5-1 CASSFQLSGLGANVLTF TGCGCCAGCAGCTTCCAACTTTCAGGGCTTGGGGCCAACGTCCTGACTTTC
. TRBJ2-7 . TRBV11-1 CASSPQGYEQYF TGTGCCAGCAGCCCGCAGGGGTACGAGCAGTACTTC
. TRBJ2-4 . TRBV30 CAWSVGAGGNIQYF TGTGCCTGGAGTGTAGGGGCAGGGGGGAACATTCAGTACTTC
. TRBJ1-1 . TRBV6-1 CASSLNRLYTEAFF TGTGCCAGCAGCTTAAACAGGTTATACACTGAAGCTTTCTTT
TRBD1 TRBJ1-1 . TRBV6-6 CASIPTRQGDTEAFF TGTGCCAGCATCCCTACGAGACAGGGGGACACTGAAGCTTTCTTT
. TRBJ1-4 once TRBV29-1 CSAAASPNEKLFF TGCAGCGCTGCGGCGTCCCCTAATGAAAAACTGTTTTTT
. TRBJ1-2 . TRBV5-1 CASSEGRYGYTF TGCGCCAGCAGCGAGGGAAGATATGGCTACACCTTC
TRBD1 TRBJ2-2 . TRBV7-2 CASSLGTGNANTGELFF TGTGCCAGCAGTCTCGGGACAGGGAACGCGAACACCGGGGAGCTGTTTTTT
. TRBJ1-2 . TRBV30 CAWSGDYYGYTF TGTGCCTGGAGTGGCGACTACTATGGCTACACCTTC
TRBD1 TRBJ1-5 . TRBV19 CASSRTGTGDQPQHF TGTGCCAGTAGTAGGACCGGGACAGGGGACCAGCCCCAGCATTTT
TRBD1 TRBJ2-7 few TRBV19 CASSHTGGSTYEQYF TGTGCCAGTAGCCATACAGGGGGTTCCACCTACGAGCAGTACTTC
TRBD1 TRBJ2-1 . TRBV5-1 CASRRQGDNEQFF TGCGCCAGCAGGAGACAGGGGGACAATGAGCAGTTCTTC
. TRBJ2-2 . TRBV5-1 CASLLDPGGELFF TGCGCCAGCCTCCTAGACCCAGGCGGGGAGCTGTTTTTT
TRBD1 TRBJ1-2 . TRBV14 CASSQVGTAYGYTF TGTGCCAGCAGCCAAGTGGGGACAGCCTATGGCTACACCTTC
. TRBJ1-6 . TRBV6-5 CASSGSRDPSGPLHF TGTGCCAGCAGTGGGTCACGGGACCCCTCAGGCCCCCTCCACTTT
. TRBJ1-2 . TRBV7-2 CASSRLVGPLVGYTF TGTGCCAGCAGCAGACTCGTAGGCCCACTTGTGGGCTACACCTTC
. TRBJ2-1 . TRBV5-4 CASSLLGGGYNEQFF TGTGCCAGCAGCTTGTTGGGGGGGGGCTACAATGAACAGTTCTTC
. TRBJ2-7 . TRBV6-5 CASSQLPGEEYF TGTGCCAGCAGTCAACTCCCAGGGGAGGAGTACTTC
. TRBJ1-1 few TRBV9 CASSVFGAEAFF TGTGCCAGCAGCGTGTTCGGTGCCGAAGCTTTCTTT
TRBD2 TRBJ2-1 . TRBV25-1 CASHSGGYNEQFF TGTGCCAGTCACAGCGGGGGGTACAATGAGCAGTTCTTC
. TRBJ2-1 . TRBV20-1 CSAIYVNEQFF TGCAGTGCTATATATGTCAATGAGCAGTTCTTC
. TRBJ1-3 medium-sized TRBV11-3 CASSLDIGTLGMVYF TGTGCCAGCAGCTTAGATATCGGGACATTGGGCATGGTGTATTTT
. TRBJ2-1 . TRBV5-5 CASSPTTGYNEQFF TGTGCCAGCAGCCCAACTACAGGGTACAATGAGCAGTTCTTC
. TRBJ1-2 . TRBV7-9 CASSFRTVWGYGYTF TGTGCCAGCAGCTTCCGGACAGTCTGGGGCTATGGCTACACCTTC
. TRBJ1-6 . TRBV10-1 CASNGTAWGSPLHF TGCGCCAGCAACGGGACTGCTTGGGGTTCACCCCTCCACTTT
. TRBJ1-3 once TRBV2 CASGGPNSGNTIYF TGTGCCAGCGGAGGACCAAACTCTGGAAACACCATATATTTT
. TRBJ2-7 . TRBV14 CASSLGPSWYEQYF TGTGCCAGCAGCCTCGGACCTTCCTGGTACGAGCAGTACTTC
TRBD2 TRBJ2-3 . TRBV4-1 CASSQTLAGALLTQYF TGCGCCAGCAGCCAAACACTAGCGGGGGCACTCCTCACGCAGTATTTT
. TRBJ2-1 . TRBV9 CASSVDGGHYNEQFF TGTGCCAGCAGCGTGGACGGAGGCCACTACAATGAGCAGTTCTTC
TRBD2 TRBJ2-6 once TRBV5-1 CASKRAGGDGANVLTF TGCGCCAGCAAAAGAGCGGGGGGCGATGGGGCCAACGTCCTGACTTTC
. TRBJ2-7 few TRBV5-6 CASSTGFSYEQYF TGTGCCAGCAGTACCGGGTTCTCCTACGAGCAGTACTTC
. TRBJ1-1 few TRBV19 CASSGGRGLRENTEAFF TGTGCCAGTAGTGGGGGGCGGGGACTAAGGGAGAACACTGAAGCTTTCTTT
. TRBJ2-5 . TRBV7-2 CASSLMGGGPQETQYF TGTGCCAGCAGCTTAATGGGGGGGGGCCCCCAAGAGACCCAGTACTTC
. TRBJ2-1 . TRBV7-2 CASSPQGANEQFF TGTGCCAGCAGCCCGCAGGGAGCCAATGAGCAGTTCTTC
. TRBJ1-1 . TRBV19 CASSTRTGEAFF TGTGCCAGTAGTACACGAACAGGGGAAGCTTTCTTT
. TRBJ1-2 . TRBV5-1 CASSQTGVDGYTF TGCGCCAGCAGCCAGACAGGAGTGGACGGCTACACCTTC
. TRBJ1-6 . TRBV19 CASRSLGSNNSPLHF TGTGCCAGTAGAAGTTTGGGCAGCAATAATTCACCCCTCCACTTT
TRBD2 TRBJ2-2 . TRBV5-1 CASSSGGGLTGELFF TGCGCCAGCAGCTCCGGGGGGGGACTCACCGGGGAGCTGTTTTTT
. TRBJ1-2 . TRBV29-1 CSVEVTAGGYTF TGCAGCGTTGAAGTAACGGCGGGGGGCTACACCTTC
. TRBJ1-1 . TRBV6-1 CASSEGGFANTEAFF TGTGCCAGCAGTGAGGGTGGATTCGCGAACACTGAAGCTTTCTTT